Presented here are 19 T cell receptor beta chains from one specimen sequenced in a study of blood T cell repertoires in COVID-19. Here immunoSEQ multiplex PCR was the method, and the copy in TCRdb shows in-frame clones only, minus some. The repertoire holds 90,000 to 110,000 clones, with more than 65% as singletons. The sequencing sample was made of peripheral blood. These receptor sequences come from a woman over 75 with active or convalescent COVID-19.

This clone was seen once. The genes are TRBV13 and TRBJ1-3, with D perhaps TRBD1 (6 bases). The germline V gene encodes CDR1 PRHDT and CDR2 FYEKMQ (reference sequence). The CDR3 length is 15 residues. Between the trimmed V and J ends, which lost 5 bases and 4 bases, there was a span of 15 bases. CDR3 region: CASSSTGSGGNTIYF. As DNA, the CDR3 is TGTGCCAGCAGCAGCACAGGGTCTGGGGGAAACACCATATATTTT.

This chain connects TRBV24-1 to TRBJ2-1, with 10 bases fitting TRBD2. This CDR3 contains 16 residues. Germline CDR1 reads KGHDR; CDR2 reads SFDVKD. The trim removed 1 base at V and 6 bases at J, leaving 5 bases unmatched. The CDR3: CATSDFSSGSLNEQFF. CDR3 in DNA: TGTGCCACCAGTGATTTTTCTAGCGGGAGCCTCAATGAGCAGTTCTTC.

This clone came up once. This chain links TRBV20-1 with TRBJ1-5; a weak D match, TRBD1 (5 bases). CDR3 size: 13 residues. Trimming took off 3 bases at V and 6 bases at J, with 12 bases between the two ends. Germline CDR1 is DFQATT and CDR2 is SNEGSKA (reference sequence). This chain's CDR3 is CSASGQFRQPQHF. The DNA of the CDR3 is TGCAGTGCTAGTGGACAATTCCGTCAGCCCCAGCATTTT.

The rearrangement links TRBV9 to TRBJ1-3, with unresolved D. This CDR3 contains 14 residues. From germline, CDR1 is SGDLS and CDR2 YYNGEE. Trimming left V 7 bases short and J 3 bases short, with 14 bases between. Here the CDR3 DNA reads TGTGCCAGCGGTGAGGGCCTCATTGGAAACACCATATATTTT. Its translation is CASGEGLIGNTIYF.

The chain is built from TRBV5-8 and TRBJ2-7; 7 positions agree with TRBD1. The CDR3 spans 13 residues. V was pared by 2 bases and J by 2 bases, with 1 base of the junction left unmatched. From germline, CDR1 is SGHTS and CDR2 YDEGEE. CDR3 loop: CASSFTGAYEQYF. The DNA of the CDR3 is TGTGCCAGCAGCTTCACAGGGGCCTACGAGCAGTACTTC.

V gene TRBV5-1 combines with J gene TRBJ2-2, with D maybe TRBD1 (6 bases). This CDR3 has 15 amino acids. V gave up 1 base and J gave up 4 bases, with 11 bases separating them. In germline, CDR1 is SGHRS, CDR2 YFSETQ. The CDR3 DNA is TGCGCCAGCAGCTTGTCCGGACAGTCCACCGGGGAGCTGTTTTTT. Its protein product is CASSLSGQSTGELFF. Drawing the rest from reference TRBV5-1 and TRBJ2-2, the complete variable domain is KAGVTQTPRYLIKTRGQQVTLSCSPISGHRSVSWYQQTPGQGLQFLFEYFSETQRNKGNFPGRFSGRQFSNSRSEMNVSTLELGDSALYLCASSLSGQSTGELFFGEGSRLTVL.

The chain has TRBV11-2 and TRBJ2-5; TRBD2 might be the D (6 bases). Germline V gene lookup returns CDR1 SGHAT and CDR2 FQNNGV. The length of the CDR3 is 14 residues. Trimming took off 2 bases at V and 8 bases at J, with 15 bases between the two ends. CDR3: CASSLSEGSQTQYF. The DNA for the CDR3 is TGTGCCAGCAGCTTATCGGAGGGGTCGCAAACCCAGTACTTC. Using reference TRBV11-2 and TRBJ2-5 for the parts outside the CDR3, the full variable domain is EAGVAQSPRYKIIEKRQSVAFWCNPISGHATLYWYQQILGQGPKLLIQFQNNGVVDDSQLPKDRFSAERLKGVDSTLKIQPAKLEDSAVYLCASSLSEGSQTQYFGPGTRLLVL.

The rearrangement links TRBV6-5 to TRBJ2-2, with no clear D. Germline V lookup: CDR1 MNHEY, CDR2 SVGAGI. This CDR3 region has 15 residues. The germline V and J ends were trimmed by 6 bases and 4 bases, with 15 bases remaining between them. The CDR3 nucleotides read TGTGCCAGCAGATACCAAATGCCGGGCACCGGGGAGCTGTTTTTT. Translation gives CASRYQMPGTGELFF.

This clone was counted a single time. The J gene is TRBJ2-2, the V gene TRBV2, with D uncertain. This CDR3 has 14 amino acids. V lost 5 bases and J lost 3, with 10 bases in between. Germline V gives CDR1 SNHLY, CDR2 FYNNEI. DNA of the CDR3: TGTGCCAGCAGTCCTCTCTCTTACACCGGGGAGCTGTTTTTT. Encoded protein: CASSPLSYTGELFF.

The V call is TRBV6-5, the J call TRBJ2-7; TRBD2 might be the D (5 bases). V lost 2 bases to trimming and J lost 6 bases, with 14 bases between them. This CDR3 is 14 amino acids long. The germline CDR1 and CDR2 sequences are MNHEY and SVGAGI. The CDR3 here is CASSYRRTEREQYF. DNA of the CDR3: TGTGCCAGCAGTTACAGGAGGACTGAACGCGAGCAGTACTTC.

This clone turned up a few times. The V gene is TRBV6-5, the J gene TRBJ1-6; a possible D gene is TRBD1 (6 bases). Germline assignment: CDR1 MNHEY and CDR2 SVGAGI. The CDR3 is made up of 14 amino acids. V dropped 10 bases and J dropped 1 base, with 11 bases sitting between them. In DNA form, the CDR3 reads TGTGCCATATCCGGACAGTCCTATAATTCACCCCTCCACTTT. It specifies CAISGQSYNSPLHF.

V is TRBV4-1 and J is TRBJ2-3, with TRBD2 as a possible D gene (6 bases). Germline CDR1 reads MGHRA; CDR2 reads YSYEKL. V was cut by 3 bases and J by 0 bases, with 16 bases left in between. The CDR3 has 17 amino acids. The DNA for the CDR3 is TGCGCCAGCAGCCACTCAGGAGGGACTTATAGCACAGATACGCAGTATTTT. Protein sequence: CASSHSGGTYSTDTQYF.

V gene TRBV5-1 combines with J gene TRBJ2-2, with 14 nucleotides matching TRBD2. The J segment lost 9 bases and the V segment lost 6 bases, leaving 10 bases of the junction unmatched. Germline assignment: CDR1 SGHRS and CDR2 YFSETQ. The CDR3 extends over 16 amino acids. The CDR3 DNA sequence: TGCGCCAGCAACCCGGGACTAGCGGGAGCGGACCGGGAGCTGTTTTTT. Amino acids: CASNPGLAGADRELFF.

This chain joins TRBV5-1 and TRBJ1-2, with D possibly matching TRBD1 (5 bases). This CDR3 is built from 13 residues. The germline CDR1 and CDR2 sequences are SGHRS and YFSETQ. Trimming took 7 bases from V and 4 from J, leaving 14 bases between them. CDR3 region: CASGTQDLYGYTF. The DNA for the CDR3 is TGCGCCAGCGGTACACAGGACCTCTATGGCTACACCTTC.

This chain uses TRBV5-1 with TRBJ2-1, with TRBD2 matching over 8 bases. CDR1 and CDR2 from the germline V gene are SGHRS and YFSETQ. V shed 4 bases, J shed 4 bases, and the junction held 7 bases outside the gene matches. The CDR3 length is 15 residues. DNA for the CDR3: TGCGCCAGCAGCCCCGGGGGGGGGTTGTACAATGAGCAGTTCTTC. It codes for CASSPGGGLYNEQFF. The full variable domain, in which reference TRBV5-1 and TRBJ2-1 provide the parts outside the CDR3, is KAGVTQTPRYLIKTRGQQVTLSCSPISGHRSVSWYQQTPGQGLQFLFEYFSETQRNKGNFPGRFSGRQFSNSRSEMNVSTLELGDSALYLCASSPGGGLYNEQFFGPGTRLTVL.

V and J are TRBV18 and TRBJ1-2; TRBD1 agrees at 7 bases. From germline, CDR1 is KGHSH and CDR2 LQKENI. The CDR3 is 15 amino acids. Trimming removed 4 bases from V and 2 bases from J; junction bases left unmatched: 7. CDR3 region: CASSLTDRLNYGYTF. The CDR3 bases are TGTGCCAGCTCACTAACGGACAGGTTAAACTATGGCTACACCTTC.

This chain joins TRBV12-3 or TRBV12-4 and TRBJ2-7; tentatively, D is TRBD2 (5 bases). CDR3 length equals 9 residues. The DNA for the CDR3 is TGTGCCAGCAGTTTAGGTCTAGCTGTC. Translated: CASSLGLAV.

The V call is TRBV27, the J call TRBJ1-1; tentative D call: TRBD1 (6 bases). The CDR3 consists of 13 residues. CDR1 is MNHEY and CDR2 is SMNVEV in the germline V gene (reference sequence). The ends were cut back, 0 bases at V and 11 bases at J, with 13 bases in the middle. The CDR3 here is CASSLSLTGKAFF. DNA for the CDR3: TGTGCCAGCAGTTTATCGTTAACAGGGAAGGCTTTCTTT.

This clone was seen just once. CDR3 sequence: CASSPPVNGKTEAFF. The CDR3 coding sequence is TGTGCCAGCTCACCACCAGTGAACGGGAAGACTGAAGCTTTCTTT. The chain links TRBV18 to TRBJ1-1; D remains unclear. Germline assignment: CDR1 KGHSH and CDR2 LQKENI. V lost 0 bases and J 5 bases, leaving 13 bases between the germline ends. The CDR3 runs 15 residues.